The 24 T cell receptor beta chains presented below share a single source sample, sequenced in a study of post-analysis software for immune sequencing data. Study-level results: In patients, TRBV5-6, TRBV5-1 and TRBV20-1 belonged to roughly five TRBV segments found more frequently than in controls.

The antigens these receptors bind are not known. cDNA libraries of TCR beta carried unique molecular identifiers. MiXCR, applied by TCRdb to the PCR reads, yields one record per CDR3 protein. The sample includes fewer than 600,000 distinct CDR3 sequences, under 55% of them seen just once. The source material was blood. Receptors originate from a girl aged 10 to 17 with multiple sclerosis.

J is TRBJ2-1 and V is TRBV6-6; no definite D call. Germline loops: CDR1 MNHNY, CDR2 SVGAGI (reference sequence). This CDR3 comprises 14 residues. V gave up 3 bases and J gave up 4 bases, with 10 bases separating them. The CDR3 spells CASSYRAVYNEQFF. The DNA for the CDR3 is TGTGCCAGCAGTTATAGGGCAGTATACAATGAGCAGTTCTTC.

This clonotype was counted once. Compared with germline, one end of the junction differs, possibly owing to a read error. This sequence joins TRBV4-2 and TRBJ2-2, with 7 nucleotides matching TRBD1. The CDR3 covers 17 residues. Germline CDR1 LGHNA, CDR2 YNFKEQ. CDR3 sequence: CASNQVTPGQKTGELFF. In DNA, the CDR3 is TGTGCCAGCAACCAAGTAACCCCGGGACAGAAGACCGGGGAGCTGTTTTTT.

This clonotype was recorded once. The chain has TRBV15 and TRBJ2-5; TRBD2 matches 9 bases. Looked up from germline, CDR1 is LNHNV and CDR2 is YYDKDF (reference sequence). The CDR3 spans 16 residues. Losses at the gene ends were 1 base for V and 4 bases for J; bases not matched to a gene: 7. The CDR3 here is CATSRGPAGGGETQYF. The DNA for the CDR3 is TGTGCCACCAGCAGAGGACCAGCGGGAGGAGGAGAGACCCAGTACTTC.

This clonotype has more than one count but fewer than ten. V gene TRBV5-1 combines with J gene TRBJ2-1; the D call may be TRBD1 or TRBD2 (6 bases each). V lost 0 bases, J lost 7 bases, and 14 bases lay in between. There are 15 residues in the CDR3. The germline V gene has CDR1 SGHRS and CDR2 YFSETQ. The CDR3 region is CASSLVGRRGNEQFF. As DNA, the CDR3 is TGCGCCAGCAGCTTGGTCGGCAGGAGGGGGAATGAGCAGTTCTTC.

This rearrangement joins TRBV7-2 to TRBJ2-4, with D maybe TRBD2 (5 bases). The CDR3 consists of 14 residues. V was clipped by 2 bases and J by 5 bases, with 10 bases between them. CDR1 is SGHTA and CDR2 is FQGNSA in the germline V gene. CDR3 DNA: TGTGCCAGCAGCTTAACGGAGCGGCAAAACATTCAGTACTTC. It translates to CASSLTERQNIQYF.

As DNA, the CDR3 is TGCAGTGCTAGAGATATGGGCGCTAACTATGGCTACACCTTC. Encoded protein: CSARDMGANYGYTF. The chain recombines TRBV20-1 with TRBJ1-2; D not certain. This CDR3 has 14 amino acids. The V gene lost 0 bases and the J gene lost 0 bases, with 8 bases spanning the gap. Germline V gives CDR1 DFQATT, CDR2 SNEGSKA (reference sequence).

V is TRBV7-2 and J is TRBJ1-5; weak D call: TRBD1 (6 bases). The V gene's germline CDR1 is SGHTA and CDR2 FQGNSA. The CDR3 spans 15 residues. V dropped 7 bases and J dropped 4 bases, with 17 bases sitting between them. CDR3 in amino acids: CASTSGRGGNQPQHF. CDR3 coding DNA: TGTGCCAGCACCTCCGGCAGGGGCGGGAATCAGCCCCAGCATTTT.

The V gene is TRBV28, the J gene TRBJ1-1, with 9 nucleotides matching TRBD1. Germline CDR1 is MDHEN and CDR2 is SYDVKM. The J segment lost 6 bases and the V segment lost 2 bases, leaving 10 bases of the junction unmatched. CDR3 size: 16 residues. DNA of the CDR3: TGTGCCAGCAGTTTAGGTGGGACAGGGCCTGTCGCTGAAGCTTTCTTT. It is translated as CASSLGGTGPVAEAFF. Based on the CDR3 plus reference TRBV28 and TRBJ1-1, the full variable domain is DVKVTQSSRYLVKRTGEKVFLECVQDMDHENMFWYRQDPGLGLRLIYFSYDVKMKEKGDIPEGYSVSREKKERFSLILESASTNQTSMYLCASSLGGTGPVAEAFFGQGTRLTVV.

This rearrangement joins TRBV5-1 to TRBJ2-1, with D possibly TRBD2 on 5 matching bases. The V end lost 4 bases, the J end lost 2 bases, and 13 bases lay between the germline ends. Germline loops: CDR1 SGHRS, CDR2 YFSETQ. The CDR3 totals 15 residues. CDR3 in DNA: TGCGCCAGCAGCGCCCCCTCCGGGGCCTACAATGAGCAGTTCTTC. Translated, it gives CASSAPSGAYNEQFF.

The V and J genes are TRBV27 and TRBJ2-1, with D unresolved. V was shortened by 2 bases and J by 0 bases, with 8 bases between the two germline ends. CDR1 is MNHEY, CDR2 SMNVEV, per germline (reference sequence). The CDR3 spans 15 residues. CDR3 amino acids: CASSLVRLSYNEQFF. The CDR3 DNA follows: TGTGCCAGCAGTTTAGTCCGACTCTCCTACAATGAGCAGTTCTTC.

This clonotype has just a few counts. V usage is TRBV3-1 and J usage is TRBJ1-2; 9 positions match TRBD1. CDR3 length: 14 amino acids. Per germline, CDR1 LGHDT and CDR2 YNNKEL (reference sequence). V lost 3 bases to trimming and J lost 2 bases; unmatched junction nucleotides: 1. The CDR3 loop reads CASSQGQGNYGYTF. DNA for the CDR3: TGTGCCAGCAGCCAGGGACAGGGAAACTATGGCTACACCTTC.

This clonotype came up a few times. DNA of the CDR3: TGCGCCAGCAGCATGGGACAGGATGGCTACACCTTC. Protein sequence: CASSMGQDGYTF. The rearrangement uses TRBV4-1 and TRBJ1-2, with 8 bases identical to TRBD1. Germline CDR1 MGHRA, CDR2 YSYEKL. CDR3 size: 12 residues. J was trimmed by 6 bases and V by 5 bases; bases with no gene match: 2.

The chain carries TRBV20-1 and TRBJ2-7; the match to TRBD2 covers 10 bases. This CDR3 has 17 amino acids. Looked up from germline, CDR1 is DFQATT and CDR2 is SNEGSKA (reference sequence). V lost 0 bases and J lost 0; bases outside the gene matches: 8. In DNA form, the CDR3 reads TGCAGTGCTAGAGACCGAATGGGACTAGCGAGCTCCTACGAGCAGTACTTC. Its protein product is CSARDRMGLASSYEQYF.

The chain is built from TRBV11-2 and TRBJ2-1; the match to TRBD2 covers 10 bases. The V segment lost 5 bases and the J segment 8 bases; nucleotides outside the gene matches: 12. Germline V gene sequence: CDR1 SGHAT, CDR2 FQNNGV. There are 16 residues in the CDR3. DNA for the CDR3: TGTGCCAGCAGCGGCACCGGGACTAGCGAGGGCTATGAGCAGTTCTTC. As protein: CASSGTGTSEGYEQFF.

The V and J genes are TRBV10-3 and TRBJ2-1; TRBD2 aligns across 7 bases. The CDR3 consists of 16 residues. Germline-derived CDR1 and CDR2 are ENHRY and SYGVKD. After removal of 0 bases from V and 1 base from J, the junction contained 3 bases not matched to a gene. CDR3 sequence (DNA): TGTGCCATCAGTGAGTCCAAGCGGGGTTCCTACAATGAGCAGTTCTTC. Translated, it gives CAISESKRGSYNEQFF.

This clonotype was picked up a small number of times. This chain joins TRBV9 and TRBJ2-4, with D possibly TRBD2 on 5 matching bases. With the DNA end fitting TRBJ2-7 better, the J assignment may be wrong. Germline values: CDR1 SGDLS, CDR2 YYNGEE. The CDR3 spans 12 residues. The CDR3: CASSVAAGEQYF. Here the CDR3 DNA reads TGTGCCAGCAGCGTAGCGGCGGGCGAGCAGTACTTC.

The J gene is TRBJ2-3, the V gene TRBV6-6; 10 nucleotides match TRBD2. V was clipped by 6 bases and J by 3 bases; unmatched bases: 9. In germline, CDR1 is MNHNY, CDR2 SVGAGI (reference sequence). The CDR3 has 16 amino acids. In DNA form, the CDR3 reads TGTGCCAGCAGCACGACTAGCGGGCAACGAACAGATACGCAGTATTTT. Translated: CASSTTSGQRTDTQYF.

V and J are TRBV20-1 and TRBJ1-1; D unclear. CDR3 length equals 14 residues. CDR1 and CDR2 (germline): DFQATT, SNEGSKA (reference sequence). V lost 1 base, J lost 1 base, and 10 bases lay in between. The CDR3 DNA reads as TGCAGTGCTAGAGGCGGTGCGGCGAACACTGAAGCTTTCTTT. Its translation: CSARGGAANTEAFF.

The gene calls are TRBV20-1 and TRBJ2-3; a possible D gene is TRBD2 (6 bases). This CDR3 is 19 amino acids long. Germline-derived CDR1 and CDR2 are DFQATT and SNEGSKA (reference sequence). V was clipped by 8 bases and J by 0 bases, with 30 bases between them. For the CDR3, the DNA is TGCAGTTTTGGATCCGGGACTGGCCCGACTACTTCTAGCACAGATACGCAGTATTTT. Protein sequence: CSFGSGTGPTTSSTDTQYF.

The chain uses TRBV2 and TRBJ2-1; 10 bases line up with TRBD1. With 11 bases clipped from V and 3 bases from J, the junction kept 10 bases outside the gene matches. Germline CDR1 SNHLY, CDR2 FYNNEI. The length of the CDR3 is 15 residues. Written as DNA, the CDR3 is TGTGCCCTCGGTGGGGACAGGGGTTACTACAATGAGCAGTTCTTC. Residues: CALGGDRGYYNEQFF.

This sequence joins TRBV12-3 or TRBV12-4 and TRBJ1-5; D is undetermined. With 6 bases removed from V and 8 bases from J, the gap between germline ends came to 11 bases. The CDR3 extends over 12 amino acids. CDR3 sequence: CASSSLGEPQHF. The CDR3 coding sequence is TGTGCCAGCAGCTCCCTCGGTGAGCCCCAGCATTTT.

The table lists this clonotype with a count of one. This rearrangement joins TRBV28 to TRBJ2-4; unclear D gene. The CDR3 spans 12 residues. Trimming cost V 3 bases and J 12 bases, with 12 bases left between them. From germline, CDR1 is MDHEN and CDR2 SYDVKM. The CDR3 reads CASSFVYDDQYF. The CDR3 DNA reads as TGTGCCAGCAGTTTCGTCTATGACGATCAGTACTTC.

The CDR3 DNA follows: TGTGCCAGCAGCTTGGGTTATAGCTCCTACAATGAGCAGTACTTC. Protein sequence: CASSLGYSSYNEQYF. The chain combines TRBV13 with TRBJ2-1; D gene unclear. The DNA matches TRBJ2-7 better at its end, which makes the J call doubtful. The CDR3 extends over 15 amino acids. Germline V gene sequence: CDR1 PRHDT, CDR2 FYEKMQ (reference sequence).

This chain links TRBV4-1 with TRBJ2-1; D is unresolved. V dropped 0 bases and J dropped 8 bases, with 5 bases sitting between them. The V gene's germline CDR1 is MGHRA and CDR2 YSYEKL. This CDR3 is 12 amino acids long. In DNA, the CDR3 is TGCGCCAGCAGCCAAGAGGCCGATGAGCAGTTCTTC. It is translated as CASSQEADEQFF.